A selection of T cell receptor beta chains follows, all from one sample in a study of T cells in Graves' hyperthyroidism and ophthalmopathy. TCRdb used MiXCR to reprocess the multiplex PCR reads, holding one entry per CDR3 protein. The table includes some 350,000 distinct CDR3 sequences, 13% to 15% detected once. The sequenced sample consisted of blood. The receptor set was obtained from a woman aged 55-75 years with Graves' ophthalmopathy. Each CDR3 is given with its conserved first and last residue. Fields, in order: D gene, V gene, CDR3 length, J gene, clone size, CDR3 protein, CDR3 DNA. D genes are given only for firm matches. Not every row has a clone size; where given, it reads once, few, many or a size class.

.	TRBV7-3	13	TRBJ1-6	few	CASSLTGGPPLHF	TGTGCCAGCAGCTTAACCGGGGGGCCACCCCTCCACTTT
.	TRBV3-1	13	TRBJ1-1	many	CASSQGGVTEAFF	TGTGCCAGCAGCCAAGGCGGAGTCACTGAAGCTTTCTTT
.	TRBV9	15	TRBJ2-5	.	CASSVGSGQRETQYF	TGTGCCAGCAGCGTAGGGTCAGGGCAGAGGGAGACCCAGTACTTC
TRBD2	TRBV11-2	14	TRBJ2-2	many	CASSGLAGTGELFF	TGTGCCAGCAGCGGACTAGCTGGAACCGGGGAGCTGTTTTTT
TRBD1	TRBV7-7	16	TRBJ2-7	many	CASSLGPGQGLYEQYF	TGTGCCAGCAGCTTAGGGCCGGGACAGGGTTTATACGAGCAGTACTTC
.	TRBV19	14	TRBJ2-3	.	CASRPPGRPDTQYF	TGTGCCAGTAGACCCCCCGGGCGGCCAGATACGCAGTATTTT
.	TRBV5-1	13	TRBJ2-4	many	CASSQGPRDIQYF	TGCGCCAGCAGCCAGGGACCGCGGGACATTCAGTACTTC
.	TRBV6-2/TRBV6-3	14	TRBJ1-1	.	CASRPGPEDTEAFF	TGTGCCAGCAGACCCGGACCCGAGGACACTGAAGCTTTCTTT
.	TRBV5-6	12	TRBJ2-1	many	CASSLADGEQFF	TGTGCCAGCAGCTTGGCTGACGGGGAGCAGTTCTTC
.	TRBV3-1	12	TRBJ1-1	many	CASSQGTGEGLF	TGTGCCAGCAGCCAAGGAACGGGTGAAGGGCTCTTT
.	TRBV7-9	14	TRBJ2-5	many	CASSPGRRWETQYF	TGTGCCAGCAGCCCTGGGAGGAGGTGGGAGACCCAGTACTTC
.	TRBV12-3/TRBV12-4	14	TRBJ1-2	many	CASTPPLSGIGYTF	TGTGCCAGCACCCCACCCCTTTCGGGGATTGGCTACACCTTC
.	TRBV18	15	TRBJ2-5	many	CASSPFDNHRETQYF	TGTGCCAGCTCACCGTTTGACAATCATCGGGAGACCCAGTACTTC
.	TRBV28	12	TRBJ2-7	many	CASSGTRREQYF	TGTGCCAGCAGTGGAACGCGTAGGGAGCAGTACTTC
.	TRBV6-1	15	TRBJ1-3	.	CASSSDRKGGNTIYF	TGTGCCAGCAGTTCCGACAGGAAAGGGGGAAACACCATATATTTT
.	TRBV9	15	TRBJ2-5	few	CASSVGEARWETQYF	TGTGCCAGCAGCGTAGGAGAAGCGAGGTGGGAGACCCAGTACTTC
.	TRBV2	13	TRBJ1-4	.	CASVEFPNEKLFF	TGTGCCAGCGTTGAGTTTCCTAATGAAAAACTGTTTTTT
TRBD1	TRBV12-3/TRBV12-4	13	TRBJ1-2	many	CASRVGTGVGYTF	TGTGCCAGCAGGGTCGGGACAGGGGTGGGCTACACCTTC
TRBD2	TRBV2	20	TRBJ2-7	many	CASSEASGTSGNPRSYEQYF	TGTGCCAGCAGTGAAGCGTCGGGGACTAGCGGGAATCCGCGCTCCTACGAGCAGTACTTC
.	TRBV19	15	TRBJ1-1	.	CASSLHRRGSTEAFF	TGTGCCAGTAGTCTCCACCGCAGGGGATCCACTGAAGCTTTCTTT
.	TRBV6-1	13	TRBJ1-2	.	CASSEAGPIGVTF	TGTGCCAGCAGTGAGGCAGGACCCATTGGGGTCACCTTC
.	TRBV4-2	15	TRBJ2-7	few	CASSQADASGYEQYF	TGTGCCAGCAGCCAAGCGGATGCTAGTGGCTACGAGCAGTACTTC
TRBD1	TRBV5-1	16	TRBJ2-4	many	CASSLDRGRQGNIQYF	TGCGCCAGCAGCTTAGACAGGGGGCGCCAGGGGAACATTCAGTACTTC
.	TRBV13	13	TRBJ1-3	.	CASSLTRPATIYF	TGTGCCAGCAGCTTAACGAGACCTGCCACCATATATTTT
.	TRBV3-1	16	TRBJ2-1	.	CASSSEWGGLYNEQFF	TGTGCCAGCAGCTCGGAGTGGGGTGGGTTGTACAATGAGCAGTTCTTC
.	TRBV7-8	16	TRBJ1-5	.	CASSLDSERVYQPQHF	TGTGCCAGCAGCTTAGATTCTGAACGGGTCTATCAGCCCCAGCATTTT
TRBD1	TRBV27	15	TRBJ1-2	many	CASSPDRGRIYGYTF	TGTGCCAGCAGCCCAGACAGGGGGCGCATCTATGGCTACACCTTC
TRBD2	TRBV15	17	TRBJ2-1	many	CATSSDLWGRAKNEQFF	TGTGCCACCAGCAGCGACCTATGGGGGAGGGCCAAGAATGAGCAGTTCTTC
.	TRBV20-1	17	TRBJ2-4	many	CSARDSVSRGAKNIQYF	TGCAGTGCTAGAGATTCGGTGTCCCGGGGGGCCAAAAACATTCAGTACTTC
.	TRBV19	14	TRBJ2-2	.	CASNRQEVGEELFF	TGTGCCAGTAATCGACAGGAGGTTGGCGAGGAGCTGTTTTTT
TRBD2	TRBV28	14	TRBJ2-7	.	CASSLTSLMVEQYF	TGTGCCAGCAGTTTGACTAGCTTGATGGTCGAGCAGTACTTC
.	TRBV7-9	17	TRBJ2-1	many	CASSLAFRFKGLGEQFF	TGTGCCAGCAGCTTAGCCTTCCGCTTTAAGGGGCTCGGGGAGCAGTTCTTC
.	TRBV28	14	TRBJ1-2	few	CASRNTGTYYGYTF	TGTGCCAGCCGAAATACCGGGACGTACTATGGCTACACCTTC
.	TRBV24-1	15	TRBJ2-2	.	CATSVARGGTGELFF	TGTGCCACCAGTGTTGCCAGGGGAGGCACCGGGGAGCTGTTTTTT
.	TRBV10-3	14	TRBJ1-5	many	CAISTGNSNQPQHF	TGTGCCATCAGTACAGGGAATAGCAATCAGCCCCAGCATTTT
TRBD1	TRBV18	17	TRBJ2-3	.	CASSPQTRGGVEDTQYF	TGTGCCAGCTCACCACAGACCCGAGGGGGCGTTGAAGATACGCAGTATTTT
.	TRBV12-3/TRBV12-4	13	TRBJ1-1	many	CASTASGQGRAFF	TGTGCCAGCACCGCCTCGGGCCAGGGTCGAGCTTTCTTT
TRBD2	TRBV2	16	TRBJ2-3	many	CASRDDRLAGTDTQYF	TGTGCCAGCAGAGACGACCGACTAGCGGGCACAGATACGCAGTATTTT
.	TRBV19	14	TRBJ2-2	.	CASSYREGTGELFF	TGTGCCAGTAGTTACAGGGAGGGCACCGGGGAGCTGTTTTTT
.	TRBV5-1	15	TRBJ2-3	many	CASSLVAGRPDTQYF	TGCGCCAGCAGCTTGGTGGCAGGGCGGCCAGATACGCAGTATTTT
.	TRBV6-1	13	TRBJ2-7	many	CASSLTGPYEQYF	TGTGCCAGCAGTTTAACAGGGCCCTACGAGCAGTACTTC
.	TRBV28	16	TRBJ2-7	many	CASSSGGRVRFGEQYF	TGTGCCAGCAGTTCCGGGGGGCGCGTTCGGTTTGGAGAGCAGTACTTC
.	TRBV20-1	20	TRBJ1-5	many	CSARDFPKFGGANTNQPQHF	TGCAGTGCTAGAGATTTCCCAAAGTTTGGGGGCGCAAATACCAATCAGCCCCAGCATTTT
.	TRBV29-1	16	TRBJ2-1	.	CSVSVGGRTGYNEQFF	TGCAGCGTTTCGGTGGGGGGGAGGACAGGGTACAATGAGCAGTTCTTC
TRBD1	TRBV27	14	TRBJ1-6	.	CASREDRKLSPLHF	TGTGCCAGCAGGGAGGACAGGAAGCTTTCACCCCTCCACTTT
.	TRBV2	15	TRBJ2-3	many	CASMSGERSTDTQYF	TGTGCCAGCATGTCGGGGGAGAGAAGCACAGATACGCAGTATTTT
.	TRBV27	16	TRBJ2-1	many	CASSITTQSSYNEQFF	TGTGCCAGCAGTATCACCACTCAGAGCTCCTACAATGAGCAGTTCTTC
TRBD1	TRBV27	14	TRBJ2-7	.	CASSMTGNSYEQYF	TGTGCCAGCAGTATGACAGGGAACTCCTACGAGCAGTACTTC
.	TRBV7-2	15	TRBJ1-1	many	CASSLVAGVNTEAFF	TGTGCCAGCAGCTTAGTGGCAGGGGTGAACACTGAAGCTTTCTTT